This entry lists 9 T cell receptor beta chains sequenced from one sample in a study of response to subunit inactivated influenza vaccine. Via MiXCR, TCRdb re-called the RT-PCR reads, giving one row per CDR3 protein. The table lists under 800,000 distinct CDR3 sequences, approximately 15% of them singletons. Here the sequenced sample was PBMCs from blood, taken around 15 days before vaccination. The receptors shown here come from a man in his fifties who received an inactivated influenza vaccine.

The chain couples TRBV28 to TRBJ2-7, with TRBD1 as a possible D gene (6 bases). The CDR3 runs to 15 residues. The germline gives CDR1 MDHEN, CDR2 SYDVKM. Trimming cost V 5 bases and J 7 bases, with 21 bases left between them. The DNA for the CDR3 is TGTGCCAGCAGTCAACGCCGGGACATGATACAAGAGCAGTACTTC. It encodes CASSQRRDMIQEQYF. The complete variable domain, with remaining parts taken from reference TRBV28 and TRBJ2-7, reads DVKVTQSSRYLVKRTGEKVFLECVQDMDHENMFWYRQDPGLGLRLIYFSYDVKMKEKGDIPEGYSVSREKKERFSLILESASTNQTSMYLCASSQRRDMIQEQYFGPGTRLTVT.

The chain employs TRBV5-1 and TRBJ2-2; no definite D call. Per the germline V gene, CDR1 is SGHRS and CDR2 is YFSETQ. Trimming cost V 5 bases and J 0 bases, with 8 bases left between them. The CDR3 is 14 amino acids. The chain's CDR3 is CASRLNANTGELFF. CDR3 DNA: TGCGCCAGCAGACTCAACGCGAACACCGGGGAGCTGTTTTTT.

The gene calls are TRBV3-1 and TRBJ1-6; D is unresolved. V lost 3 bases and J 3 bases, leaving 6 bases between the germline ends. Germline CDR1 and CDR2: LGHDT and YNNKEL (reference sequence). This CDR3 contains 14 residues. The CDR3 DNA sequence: TGTGCCAGCAGCCAGGACTTCTATAATTCACCCCTCCACTTT. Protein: CASSQDFYNSPLHF.

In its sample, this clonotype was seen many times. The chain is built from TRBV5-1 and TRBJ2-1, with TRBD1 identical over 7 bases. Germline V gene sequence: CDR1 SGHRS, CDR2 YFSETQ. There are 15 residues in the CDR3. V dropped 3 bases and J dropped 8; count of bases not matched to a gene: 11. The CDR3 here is CASSSQGQVFDEQFF. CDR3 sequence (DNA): TGCGCCAGCAGCTCACAAGGACAGGTATTCGATGAGCAGTTCTTC.

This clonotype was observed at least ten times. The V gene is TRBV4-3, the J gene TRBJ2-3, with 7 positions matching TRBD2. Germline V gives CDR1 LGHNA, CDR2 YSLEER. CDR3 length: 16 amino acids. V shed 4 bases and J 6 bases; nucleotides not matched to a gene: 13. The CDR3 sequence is CASSPTSWGRGDTQYF. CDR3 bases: TGCGCCAGCAGCCCGACTAGCTGGGGACGGGGGGATACGCAGTATTTT.

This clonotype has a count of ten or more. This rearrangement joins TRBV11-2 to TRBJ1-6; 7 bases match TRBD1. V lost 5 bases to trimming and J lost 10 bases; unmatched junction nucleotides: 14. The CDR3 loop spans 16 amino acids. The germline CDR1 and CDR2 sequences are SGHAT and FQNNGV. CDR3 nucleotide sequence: TGTGCCAGCAGCCGGGGACAGTGGGTGGTTAAATCACCCCTCCACTTT. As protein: CASSRGQWVVKSPLHF.

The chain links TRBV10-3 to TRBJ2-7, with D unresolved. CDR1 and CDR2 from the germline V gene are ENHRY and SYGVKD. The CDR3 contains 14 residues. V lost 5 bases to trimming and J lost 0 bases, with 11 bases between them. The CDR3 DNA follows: TGTGCCATCAGTAACAGTGTTAGCTCCTACGAGCAGTACTTC. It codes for CAISNSVSSYEQYF.

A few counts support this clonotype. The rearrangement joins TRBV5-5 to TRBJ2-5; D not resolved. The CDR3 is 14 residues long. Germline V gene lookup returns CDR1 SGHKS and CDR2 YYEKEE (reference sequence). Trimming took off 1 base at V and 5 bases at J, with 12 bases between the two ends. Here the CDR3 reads CASSLSWVRETQYF. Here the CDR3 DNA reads TGTGCCAGCAGCTTGTCCTGGGTCCGGGAGACCCAGTACTTC.

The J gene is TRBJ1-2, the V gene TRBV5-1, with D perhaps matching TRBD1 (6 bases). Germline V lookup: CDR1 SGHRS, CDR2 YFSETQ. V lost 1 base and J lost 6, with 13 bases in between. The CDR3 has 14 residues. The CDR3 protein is CASSLSAGVDGYTF. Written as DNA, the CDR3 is TGCGCCAGCAGCTTGTCTGCAGGGGTGGATGGCTACACCTTC. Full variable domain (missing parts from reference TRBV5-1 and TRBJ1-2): KAGVTQTPRYLIKTRGQQVTLSCSPISGHRSVSWYQQTPGQGLQFLFEYFSETQRNKGNFPGRFSGRQFSNSRSEMNVSTLELGDSALYLCASSLSAGVDGYTFGSGTRLTVV.